This passage covers 8 T cell receptor beta chains from one sample sequenced in a study of vaccination effects on CD4 cells after COVID-19. These receptors lack a known antigen. Within the ViraFEST assay, antigen-specific CD4+ T cells underwent expansion with viral peptide pools prior to sequencing. Isolating CD4+ T cells followed less than 12 days of culture. The person acquired a PCR-confirmed SARS-CoV-2 infection between March and December 2020. Profiling relied on immunoSEQ multiplex PCR, and the TCRdb table lists in-frame clones only, not all of them. The sample lists 35,000 to 55,000 clones; 65% to 70% were seen once. The sequenced sample was CD4+ T cells from PBMCs cultured with a peptide pool, obtained before COVID-19 vaccination. The receptors stem from a human donor who had a prior SARS-CoV-2 infection.

The chain recombines TRBV11-3 with TRBJ2-1, with TRBD2 matching 8 bases. The CDR3 runs 17 residues. Germline assignment: CDR1 SGHNT and CDR2 YENEEA. The V gene end was trimmed by 0 bases and the J gene end by 5 bases; junction bases not matched to a gene: 9. In nucleotides, the CDR3 is TGTGCCAGCAGCTTAGAAGGTCTGGGACTAGATCACAATGAGCAGTTCTTC. As protein: CASSLEGLGLDHNEQFF.

The chain couples TRBV6-1 to TRBJ1-5; D possibly corresponds to TRBD1 (6 bases). This CDR3 contains 15 residues. The ends were cut back, 2 bases at V and 6 bases at J, with 14 bases in the middle. Looked up from germline, CDR1 is MNHNS and CDR2 is SASEGT. For the CDR3, the DNA is TGTGCCAGCAGTGAAAAGTCACAGGGAACTCAGCCCCAGCATTTT. It specifies CASSEKSQGTQPQHF.

The chain recombines TRBV7-9 with TRBJ2-2; D remains ambiguous. The V and J ends lost 4 bases and 2 bases respectively, with 2 bases between them. The germline V gene has CDR1 SEHNR and CDR2 FQNEAQ (reference sequence). The CDR3 loop spans 12 amino acids. CDR3 sequence: CASSSNTGELFF. In nucleotides, the CDR3 is TGTGCCAGCAGCTCAAACACCGGGGAGCTGTTTTTT.

The chain joins TRBV25-1 to TRBJ2-1; TRBD1 agrees at 8 bases. Germline CDR1 reads MGHDK; CDR2 reads SYGVNS. Trimming took 4 bases from V and 8 from J; bases not matched to a gene: 7. CDR3 length: 14 amino acids. In nucleotides, the CDR3 is TGTGCCAGCAGTGGCGGACAGGGTTGGTATGAGCAGTTCTTC. It encodes CASSGGQGWYEQFF.

This clone was seen a single time. This chain connects TRBV4-2 to TRBJ2-2; D perhaps matches TRBD1 (7 bases). Germline V CDR1 and CDR2: LGHNA, YNFKEQ. The CDR3 loop spans 15 amino acids. Trimming took off 6 bases at V and 3 bases at J, with 14 bases between the two ends. This CDR3 reads CASRWRDRHTGELFF. CDR3 DNA: TGTGCCAGCAGGTGGCGGGACAGACACACCGGGGAGCTGTTTTTT.

This clone was counted a few times. The rearrangement uses TRBV7-6 and TRBJ1-1; possible D gene TRBD1, 5 bases. V was clipped by 1 base and J by 3 bases, with 9 bases between them. Per germline, CDR1 SGHVS and CDR2 FNYEAQ. This CDR3 comprises 14 residues. DNA of the CDR3: TGTGCCAGCAGCTTAGGCTTGGGGGACACTGAAGCTTTCTTT. It is translated as CASSLGLGDTEAFF.

The rearrangement joins TRBV5-1 to TRBJ2-7, with D maybe TRBD1 (5 bases). V lost 4 bases and J lost 2, with 16 bases in between. CDR1 and CDR2 from the germline V gene are SGHRS and YFSETQ. The CDR3 loop spans 15 amino acids. CDR3 residues: CASSILTDNAYEQYF. CDR3 sequence (DNA): TGCGCCAGCAGCATACTGACAGACAACGCCTACGAGCAGTACTTC.

This chain joins TRBV11-2 and TRBJ2-4; D may be TRBD2 (6 bases). The CDR3 has 15 residues. Germline-derived CDR1 and CDR2 are SGHAT and FQNNGV. Trimming took off 2 bases at V and 6 bases at J, with 14 bases between the two ends. The CDR3 loop is CASSLTYGTLNIQYF. In nucleotides, the CDR3 is TGTGCCAGCAGCTTAACTTACGGGACTTTAAACATTCAGTACTTC.